This TCR beta chain derives from a study of Graves' ophthalmopathy and Graves' hyperthyroidism. This clonotype appeared many times. RNA served as the template for amplifying TCR beta CDR3 regions. Amplification began with first-round RT-PCR using HTBI primers, then second-round multiplex PCR was performed. TCRdb re-called the multiplex PCR reads with MiXCR, one entry per CDR3 protein. The sample shows over a million distinct CDR3 sequences, less than 45% of them seen only once. Per the germline V gene, CDR1 is MNHEY and CDR2 is SVGAGI. This CDR3 is built from 14 residues. Trimming cost V 6 bases and J 3 bases; bases outside gene matches: 5.

Specimen: peripheral blood or thyroid tissue (not recorded which). This TCR derives from an adult man with Graves' hyperthyroidism. The chain links TRBV6-5 to TRBJ1-5; the match to TRBD1 covers 7 bases. CDR3 in DNA: TGTGCCAGCAGACCACAGGGGAACAATCAGCCCCAGCATTTT. This encodes CASRPQGNNQPQHF.